What follows are 14 T cell receptor beta chains derived from one specimen sequenced in a study of CD8 T cells in ankylosing spondylitis. TCRdb re-derived calls from the 5' RACE reads in MiXCR, one entry per CDR3 protein. The sample has 250,000 to 400,000 distinct CDR3 sequences, roughly 11% seen once. Material: blood, either unsorted or a sorted T cell fraction (not recorded which). The receptors come from a female donor with ankylosing spondylitis or in good health (not recorded which).

The CDR3 loop reads CASSEAYQETQYF. The CDR3 DNA reads as TGTGCCAGCAGTGAAGCCTACCAAGAGACCCAGTACTTC. The chain links TRBV6-1 to TRBJ2-5; D gene unclear. V lost 0 bases and J lost 0, with 2 bases in between. This CDR3 comprises 13 residues. Per germline, CDR1 MNHNS and CDR2 SASEGT.

Ten or more counts support this clonotype. V is TRBV3-1 and J is TRBJ2-3, with 10 bases aligning to TRBD2. The CDR3 extends over 15 amino acids. The V gene's germline CDR1 is LGHDT and CDR2 YNNKEL (reference sequence). With 7 bases clipped from V and 9 bases from J, the junction kept 13 bases outside the gene matches. The CDR3 spells CASTRVAGGLGTQYF. CDR3 bases: TGTGCCAGCACCCGGGTAGCGGGAGGATTAGGGACGCAGTATTTT.

This clonotype was seen a handful of times. The chain uses TRBV20-1 and TRBJ1-5; D is uncertain. The CDR3 totals 13 residues. Germline CDR1 and CDR2: DFQATT and SNEGSKA (reference sequence). V was clipped by 3 bases and J by 2 bases, with 8 bases between them. The CDR3 sequence: CSARPGGNQPQHF. CDR3 coding DNA: TGCAGTGCTAGGCCGGGCGGCAATCAGCCCCAGCATTTT.

This clonotype was detected many times. The genes are TRBV12-3 or TRBV12-4 and TRBJ1-5, with a possible D match to TRBD1 (5 bases). The V end lost 1 base, the J end lost 8 bases, and 18 bases lay between the germline ends. The CDR3 contains 16 residues. CDR3 region: CASSLGLTERGKPQHF. In nucleotides, the CDR3 is TGTGCCAGCAGTTTAGGCTTGACAGAAAGGGGAAAGCCCCAGCATTTT.

This clonotype showed up many times. V and J are TRBV12-3 or TRBV12-4 and TRBJ1-3; D remains unclear. The ends were cut back, 5 bases at V and 0 bases at J, with 8 bases in the middle. The CDR3 consists of 14 residues. In DNA form, the CDR3 reads TGTGCCAGCAGTGCCCGAAGCTCTGGAAACACCATATATTTT. It specifies CASSARSSGNTIYF.

The chain has TRBV5-1 and TRBJ1-1; 8 bases line up with TRBD1. The V gene's germline CDR1 is SGHRS and CDR2 YFSETQ. This CDR3 spans 14 amino acids. With V trimmed by 5 bases and J by 7 bases, 10 bases remained unmatched. For the CDR3, the DNA is TGCGCCAGCAGTGATCAGGGGGCGCGAATTGAAGCTTTCTTT. It translates to CASSDQGARIEAFF.

This chain joins TRBV5-1 and TRBJ1-5, with no clear D. The CDR3 covers 14 residues. Per germline, CDR1 SGHRS and CDR2 YFSETQ. The V gene lost 4 bases and the J gene lost 3 bases, with 11 bases spanning the gap. CDR3 DNA: TGCGCCAGCAGCCCAGACACCACCAATCAGCCCCAGCATTTT. It is translated as CASSPDTTNQPQHF.

This chain joins TRBV7-9 and TRBJ2-7, with D unclear. CDR3 length: 14 amino acids. V dropped 5 bases and J dropped 1 base, with 12 bases sitting between them. CDR1 is SEHNR, CDR2 FQNEAQ, per germline (reference sequence). The CDR3 DNA reads as TGTGCCAGCAGCCCCCCCGGACCATCCTACGAGCAGTACTTC. It translates to CASSPPGPSYEQYF.

This clonotype was picked up many times. The V call is TRBV20-1, the J call TRBJ2-1; 13 positions agree with TRBD2. The germline CDR1 and CDR2 sequences are DFQATT and SNEGSKA (reference sequence). With V trimmed by 3 bases and J by 0 bases, 2 bases remained unmatched. This CDR3 region has 16 residues. The CDR3 DNA sequence: TGCAGTGCTAGTGGACTAGCGGGAGTCTCCTACAATGAGCAGTTCTTC. Translation gives CSASGLAGVSYNEQFF.

The table lists this clonotype with many counts. The chain employs TRBV5-1 and TRBJ1-5, with 7 bases aligning to TRBD1. The CDR3 covers 15 residues. V was pared by 0 bases and J by 1 base, with 1 base of the junction left unmatched. Germline loops: CDR1 SGHRS, CDR2 YFSETQ. The CDR3 bases are TGCGCCAGCAGCTTGGGGGGACAGAGCAATCAGCCCCAGCATTTT. It codes for CASSLGGQSNQPQHF.

This clonotype was counted a few times. The chain recombines TRBV27 with TRBJ1-6; D ambiguous. V was clipped by 6 bases and J by 7 bases, with 13 bases between them. Per the germline V gene, CDR1 is MNHEY and CDR2 is SMNVEV (reference sequence). The CDR3 contains 14 residues. The CDR3 DNA follows: TGTGCCAGCAGACCTGCAGAGAGAAATTCACCCCTCCACTTT. Residues: CASRPAERNSPLHF.

This clonotype was seen many times. The chain recombines TRBV5-1 with TRBJ2-1; perhaps TRBD1 as D (6 bases). There are 16 residues in the CDR3. Trimming removed 0 bases from V and 2 bases from J, with 12 bases in between. The germline CDR1 and CDR2 sequences are SGHRS and YFSETQ. The CDR3 DNA follows: TGCGCCAGCAGCTTGGGGACAGTAGTCGCCTACAATGAGCAGTTCTTC. This encodes CASSLGTVVAYNEQFF.

This clonotype appeared many times. The CDR3 nucleotides read TGCAGTGCTAGAGCCCCGACAGGGGGAGGCTACGAGCAGTACTTC. Residues: CSARAPTGGGYEQYF. The chain carries TRBV20-1 and TRBJ2-7; 9 bases are a match to TRBD1. The CDR3 has 15 amino acids. The junction had 7 bases not matched to a gene; V was cut back by 1 base and J by 3 bases. CDR1 DFQATT and CDR2 SNEGSKA come from the germline V gene (reference sequence).

The V call is TRBV2, the J call TRBJ2-2; D gene unclear. The CDR3 is made up of 17 amino acids. The V end lost 7 bases, the J end lost 0 bases, and 18 bases lay between the germline ends. From germline, CDR1 is SNHLY and CDR2 FYNNEI. In DNA form, the CDR3 reads TGTGCCAGCACCTTCTTAAAAGGGTTCGCGAACACCGGGGAGCTGTTTTTT. Its protein is CASTFLKGFANTGELFF.